These T cell receptor beta chains were read from a single sample in a study of blood T cell repertoires in COVID-19. The table came from immunoSEQ multiplex PCR; TCRdb's copy has only in-frame clones and leaves some out. The sample lists 100,000 or so clones; 72% were seen once. What was sequenced was peripheral blood. The receptor set was obtained from a woman of 80 years or more with acute or convalescent COVID-19. CDR3s include the opening cysteine and the closing phenylalanine or tryptophan. D genes are given only for firm matches. Clone sizes are given selectively: once, few, many, or a class where the clone is expanded.

CDR3 DNA: TGTGCCAGCAGCATTCCCGTTTGTCCCTACGAGCAGTACTTC
CDR3 protein: CASSIPVCPYEQYF
J gene: TRBJ2-7
clone size: NA
V gene: TRBV21-1
D gene: NA

CDR3 DNA: TGTGCCAGCAGTCTACAGAGCTCCTACAATGAGCAGTTCTTC
CDR3 protein: CASSLQSSYNEQFF
J gene: TRBJ2-1
clone size: NA
V gene: TRBV27
D gene: NA

CDR3 DNA: TGCGCCAGCAGCCAGTCGACCCTAGGATGGAATGGCTACACCTTC
CDR3 protein: CASSQSTLGWNGYTF
J gene: TRBJ1-2
clone size: NA
V gene: TRBV4-3
D gene: NA

CDR3 DNA: TGCGCCAGCAGCCCGACTAGCGGGGGGGGCTCCTACAATGAGCAGTTCTTC
CDR3 protein: CASSPTSGGGSYNEQFF
J gene: TRBJ2-1
clone size: NA
V gene: TRBV5-1
D gene: TRBD2

CDR3 DNA: TGTGCCAGCAGCTTGGGTGGAGTAGTTAACTATGGCTACACCTTC
CDR3 protein: CASSLGGVVNYGYTF
J gene: TRBJ1-2
clone size: NA
V gene: TRBV5-5
D gene: NA

CDR3 DNA: TGTGCCAGCAGCCACCAAGGGACAGGGGGCACTGAAGCTTTCTTT
CDR3 protein: CASSHQGTGGTEAFF
J gene: TRBJ1-1
clone size: NA
V gene: TRBV16
D gene: TRBD1

CDR3 DNA: TGTGCCAGATTATCGGTACCCGGGGAGCTGTTTTTT
CDR3 protein: CARLSVPGELFF
J gene: TRBJ2-2
clone size: NA
V gene: TRBV27
D gene: NA

CDR3 DNA: TGTGCCAGCAGTTACTCGGAGGCTAGCCAGCCCCAGCATTTT
CDR3 protein: CASSYSEASQPQHF
J gene: TRBJ1-5
clone size: NA
V gene: TRBV6-2/TRBV6-3
D gene: NA

CDR3 DNA: TGTGCCAGCAGCTCCGGGACAGCGAAGGAGACCCAGTACTTC
CDR3 protein: CASSSGTAKETQYF
J gene: TRBJ2-5
clone size: NA
V gene: TRBV28
D gene: TRBD1

CDR3 DNA: TGTGCCAGCAGCCCAGGAGGTCGCGTTGGCTACACCTTC
CDR3 protein: CASSPGGRVGYTF
J gene: TRBJ1-2
clone size: NA
V gene: TRBV6-5
D gene: NA

CDR3 DNA: TGCGCCAGCAGCTCGGGACAGCGCTCTGGAAACACCATATATTTT
CDR3 protein: CASSSGQRSGNTIYF
J gene: TRBJ1-3
clone size: NA
V gene: TRBV5-1
D gene: TRBD1

CDR3 DNA: TGTGCCAGCAGCTTAGAGGAGAGGCAGCCCTTTCGTGGAAACACCATATATTTT
CDR3 protein: CASSLEERQPFRGNTIYF
J gene: TRBJ1-3
clone size: few
V gene: TRBV7-6
D gene: NA

CDR3 DNA: TGCGCCAGCAGCCAAGAAGGAACAGGGGGCGGCTACGAGCAGTACTTC
CDR3 protein: CASSQEGTGGGYEQYF
J gene: TRBJ2-7
clone size: NA
V gene: TRBV4-3
D gene: TRBD1

CDR3 DNA: TGTGCCATCAGTGAAAACAGGGAGGGCTATGGCTACACCTTC
CDR3 protein: CAISENREGYGYTF
J gene: TRBJ1-2
clone size: NA
V gene: TRBV10-3
D gene: NA

CDR3 DNA: TGTGCCTGGACTGGAGGTGGCACGCAGTATTTT
CDR3 protein: CAWTGGGTQYF
J gene: TRBJ2-3
clone size: NA
V gene: TRBV30
D gene: NA

CDR3 DNA: TGTGCCAGCAGCTTAGTGAGCCCCGGTACTGAAGCTTTCTTT
CDR3 protein: CASSLVSPGTEAFF
J gene: TRBJ1-1
clone size: once
V gene: TRBV11-3
D gene: NA

CDR3 DNA: TGTGCCAGCAGCTTTTCAGGGGGCTCCTACGAGCAGTACTTC
CDR3 protein: CASSFSGGSYEQYF
J gene: TRBJ2-7
clone size: NA
V gene: TRBV7-9
D gene: TRBD1

CDR3 DNA: TGTGCCAGTAGTACCCCATCCGGGACAGAGGGCGAGAACACTGAAGCTTTCTTT
CDR3 protein: CASSTPSGTEGENTEAFF
J gene: TRBJ1-1
clone size: NA
V gene: TRBV19
D gene: TRBD1

CDR3 DNA: TGTGCCAGCAGCTTAGAGACAGGGCTTTTAGATGGCTACACCTTC
CDR3 protein: CASSLETGLLDGYTF
J gene: TRBJ1-2
clone size: NA
V gene: TRBV7-9
D gene: TRBD1

CDR3 DNA: TGTGCCAGCAGTTTCATGAACACTGAAGCTTTCTTT
CDR3 protein: CASSFMNTEAFF
J gene: TRBJ1-1
clone size: few
V gene: TRBV6-5
D gene: NA

CDR3 DNA: TGTGCCAGCAGCCAAACGCTGACAGGGTTGAGAGGAAACACCATATATTTT
CDR3 protein: CASSQTLTGLRGNTIYF
J gene: TRBJ1-3
clone size: once
V gene: TRBV7-2
D gene: TRBD1

CDR3 DNA: TGTGCCAGCAGTTCCCCCGGGGGGTTGAACGAGCAGTACTTC
CDR3 protein: CASSSPGGLNEQYF
J gene: TRBJ2-7
clone size: once
V gene: TRBV6-6
D gene: TRBD2

CDR3 DNA: TGTGCCAGCAGTGAAAGCCCCCCAAACAATGAGCAGTTCTTC
CDR3 protein: CASSESPPNNEQFF
J gene: TRBJ2-1
clone size: NA
V gene: TRBV6-1
D gene: NA

CDR3 DNA: TGCGCCAGCAGCTTGGGGGACATTATTAGTGGGGAGACCCAGTACTTC
CDR3 protein: CASSLGDIISGETQYF
J gene: TRBJ2-5
clone size: many
V gene: TRBV5-1
D gene: NA

CDR3 DNA: TGTGCCATCAGTGGGGGACTAGCGGATACCTACGAGCAGTACTTC
CDR3 protein: CAISGGLADTYEQYF
J gene: TRBJ2-7
clone size: NA
V gene: TRBV10-3
D gene: TRBD2

CDR3 DNA: TGTGCCAGCACCAGGTCGGGGACTAGCCAAGAGACCCAGTACTTC
CDR3 protein: CASTRSGTSQETQYF
J gene: TRBJ2-5
clone size: NA
V gene: TRBV6-5
D gene: TRBD2

CDR3 DNA: TGTGCCAGCAGCCCGAGTGGTTTAACTAATGAAAAACTGTTTTTT
CDR3 protein: CASSPSGLTNEKLFF
J gene: TRBJ1-4
clone size: NA
V gene: TRBV7-9
D gene: NA

CDR3 DNA: TGTGCCAGCAGCCAAATATCAGGGAAGACTGAAGCTTTCTTT
CDR3 protein: CASSQISGKTEAFF
J gene: TRBJ1-1
clone size: NA
V gene: TRBV3-1/TRBV3-2
D gene: NA

CDR3 DNA: TGTGCCAGTAGTAGGGACAGGGGAGAATCCTATAATTCACCCCTCCACTTT
CDR3 protein: CASSRDRGESYNSPLHF
J gene: TRBJ1-6
clone size: NA
V gene: TRBV19
D gene: TRBD1

CDR3 DNA: TGTGCCAGCAGCCCCGGACAGGGGATATACGAGCAGTACTTC
CDR3 protein: CASSPGQGIYEQYF
J gene: TRBJ2-7
clone size: NA
V gene: TRBV11-2
D gene: TRBD1

CDR3 DNA: TGTGCCAGCAGCCAATGGTACGGGACAGGGTCAGATACGCAGTATTTT
CDR3 protein: CASSQWYGTGSDTQYF
J gene: TRBJ2-3
clone size: NA
V gene: TRBV4-2
D gene: TRBD1

CDR3 DNA: TGTGCCACCAGCCCCAGGATGAATCAGCCCCAGCATTTT
CDR3 protein: CATSPRMNQPQHF
J gene: TRBJ1-5
clone size: NA
V gene: TRBV15
D gene: NA

CDR3 DNA: TGTGCCAGCACCAAACTAGCGGGGCCTTTTGGCGGGGAGCTGTTTTTT
CDR3 protein: CASTKLAGPFGGELFF
J gene: TRBJ2-2
clone size: NA
V gene: TRBV6-4
D gene: TRBD2

CDR3 DNA: TGTGCCAGCAGTTCTGTTTATCTGACTAGCGTAGCCTACGAGCAGTACTTC
CDR3 protein: CASSSVYLTSVAYEQYF
J gene: TRBJ2-7
clone size: NA
V gene: TRBV27
D gene: TRBD2

CDR3 DNA: TGTGCCATCACTGGTAGCGGGAGTAGCACAGATACGCAGTATTTT
CDR3 protein: CAITGSGSSTDTQYF
J gene: TRBJ2-3
clone size: NA
V gene: TRBV10-3
D gene: TRBD2

CDR3 DNA: TGTGCCAGCAGTTTCAGGGGGAGCGCTGGGGCCAACGTCCTGACTTTC
CDR3 protein: CASSFRGSAGANVLTF
J gene: TRBJ2-6
clone size: NA
V gene: TRBV2
D gene: TRBD1

CDR3 DNA: TGTGCCAGCAGCCCCCAAGTCTCTACGGGCTACACCTTC
CDR3 protein: CASSPQVSTGYTF
J gene: TRBJ1-2
clone size: NA
V gene: TRBV7-2
D gene: NA

CDR3 DNA: TGCAGCGTCCTCCAGGGGAACACTGAAGCTTTCTTT
CDR3 protein: CSVLQGNTEAFF
J gene: TRBJ1-1
clone size: NA
V gene: TRBV29-1
D gene: NA

CDR3 DNA: TGCGCCAGCAGCTTGATAGGACATCTCCCGGACACTGAAGCTTTCTTT
CDR3 protein: CASSLIGHLPDTEAFF
J gene: TRBJ1-1
clone size: NA
V gene: TRBV5-1
D gene: NA

CDR3 DNA: TGTGCCAGTAGTAGCCGGACAGGGGACACTGAAGCTTTCTTT
CDR3 protein: CASSSRTGDTEAFF
J gene: TRBJ1-1
clone size: few
V gene: TRBV19
D gene: TRBD1

CDR3 DNA: TGTGCCAGCAGCTCCCCGGGGTCCTACGAGCAGTACTTC
CDR3 protein: CASSSPGSYEQYF
J gene: TRBJ2-7
clone size: NA
V gene: TRBV7-2
D gene: NA

CDR3 DNA: TGTGCCAGCAGCCAAGATCCCGGGGGACTCTACGAGCAGTACTTC
CDR3 protein: CASSQDPGGLYEQYF
J gene: TRBJ2-7
clone size: NA
V gene: TRBV3-1/TRBV3-2
D gene: NA

CDR3 DNA: TGTGCCAGCAGCGTAGACAGGTCCCGGGGCTACACCTTC
CDR3 protein: CASSVDRSRGYTF
J gene: TRBJ1-2
clone size: NA
V gene: TRBV9
D gene: NA

CDR3 DNA: TGTGCCAGCAGCTTGGAGGGGGCATTTGGAAACACCATATATTTT
CDR3 protein: CASSLEGAFGNTIYF
J gene: TRBJ1-3
clone size: NA
V gene: TRBV5-4
D gene: TRBD1

CDR3 DNA: TGTGCCAGCAGCGCCGGACAGAGATCCCAAGAGACCCAGTACTTC
CDR3 protein: CASSAGQRSQETQYF
J gene: TRBJ2-5
clone size: few
V gene: TRBV9
D gene: NA

CDR3 DNA: TGTGCCAGCAGCTCGGGACTAGCGGGAGAGACCCAGTACTTC
CDR3 protein: CASSSGLAGETQYF
J gene: TRBJ2-5
clone size: medium-sized
V gene: TRBV11-3
D gene: TRBD2

CDR3 DNA: TGTGCCAGCAGCCGCTTGGACAGGGATGATGGCTACACCTTC
CDR3 protein: CASSRLDRDDGYTF
J gene: TRBJ1-2
clone size: NA
V gene: TRBV16
D gene: TRBD1

CDR3 DNA: TGTGCCAGCAGTGAAGACGGCGGCAGGGGTGGCTACACCTTC
CDR3 protein: CASSEDGGRGGYTF
J gene: TRBJ1-2
clone size: few
V gene: TRBV6-1
D gene: NA

CDR3 DNA: TGTGCCAGCAGCCAATGGAAGGCAGGTTCTAACACTGAAGCTTTCTTT
CDR3 protein: CASSQWKAGSNTEAFF
J gene: TRBJ1-1
clone size: NA
V gene: TRBV3-1/TRBV3-2
D gene: NA

CDR3 DNA: TGTGCCAGCGCGAGATCTCGGGGGTATGGCTACACCTTC
CDR3 protein: CASARSRGYGYTF
J gene: TRBJ1-2
clone size: many
V gene: TRBV27
D gene: NA

CDR3 DNA: TGCGCCAGCAGCCAAGGCAGGGGGATCGGCACTGAAGCTTTCTTT
CDR3 protein: CASSQGRGIGTEAFF
J gene: TRBJ1-1
clone size: NA
V gene: TRBV4-3
D gene: TRBD1

CDR3 DNA: TGTGCCAGCAGCCAAGCATCAGGGAGGGGAGAGACCCAGTACTTC
CDR3 protein: CASSQASGRGETQYF
J gene: TRBJ2-5
clone size: NA
V gene: TRBV14
D gene: TRBD2

CDR3 DNA: TGTGCCAGCAGCTTAGCGGGGGGGACCAATGAGCAGTTCTTC
CDR3 protein: CASSLAGGTNEQFF
J gene: TRBJ2-1
clone size: NA
V gene: TRBV7-3
D gene: TRBD2

CDR3 DNA: TGTGCCAGCAGTTCCTTTGATAGCTCCTATAATTCACCCCTCCACTTT
CDR3 protein: CASSSFDSSYNSPLHF
J gene: TRBJ1-6
clone size: NA
V gene: TRBV27
D gene: NA

CDR3 DNA: TGTGCCAGCAGCCGGGACAGTTTCTATGGCTACACCTTC
CDR3 protein: CASSRDSFYGYTF
J gene: TRBJ1-2
clone size: NA
V gene: TRBV2
D gene: TRBD1

CDR3 DNA: TGTGCCAGCACATCCTATAGCGGGCCCTACAATGAGCAGTTCTTC
CDR3 protein: CASTSYSGPYNEQFF
J gene: TRBJ2-1
clone size: NA
V gene: TRBV7-2
D gene: TRBD2

CDR3 DNA: TGTGCCAGTAGTACGGGGGACTACTACAATGAGCAGTTCTTC
CDR3 protein: CASSTGDYYNEQFF
J gene: TRBJ2-1
clone size: once
V gene: TRBV19
D gene: TRBD2

CDR3 DNA: TGCGCCAGCAGCCTTGGAGGTAGCCCCGGGACTAGTTCACCCCTCCACTTT
CDR3 protein: CASSLGGSPGTSSPLHF
J gene: TRBJ1-6
clone size: NA
V gene: TRBV5-1
D gene: NA

CDR3 DNA: TGTGCCAGCAGTGAAGGGGTGGATAGCGAGTACACCGGGGAGCTGTTTTTT
CDR3 protein: CASSEGVDSEYTGELFF
J gene: TRBJ2-2
clone size: NA
V gene: TRBV6-1
D gene: NA

CDR3 DNA: TGTGCCACCAGCAGAGATCGTCAGGGGATCGGCCACACCTTC
CDR3 protein: CATSRDRQGIGHTF
J gene: TRBJ1-2
clone size: NA
V gene: TRBV15
D gene: NA